One TCR beta chain is described in this entry. The sample comes from a study of blood T cell repertoires in COVID-19. Study-level information: COVID-19 samples from acute and convalescent phases originated in the United States, Italy and Spain. The cDNA or gDNA used as material had been derived from T cells, B-cell-depleted T cells, or PBMCs.

V was shortened by 0 bases and J by 7 bases, with 9 bases between the two germline ends. The V gene's germline CDR1 is LNHDA and CDR2 SQIVND (reference sequence). The CDR3 length is 14 residues. The authors' processing: Quantification of nucleated cells was approximated via reference gene primer amplification. Clones were read by immunoSEQ multiplex PCR, and TCRdb kept only the in-frame ones, dropping some. Clone size and the V and J calls come from that table; the DNA yielded D and trimming. The table lists about 210,000 clones, around 83% of them singletons, with about 2.1% in the top ten. Specimen: peripheral blood. The genes are TRBV19 and TRBJ2-2, with D maybe TRBD2 (5 bases). This TCR came from a man in his forties who had recovered from COVID-19. The CDR3 DNA is TGTGCCAGTAGTATAGACCGTGGAGGCGGGGAGCTGTTTTTT. It is translated as CASSIDRGGGELFF.